The 28 T cell receptor beta chains below were found in one sample sequenced in a study of low-dose radiotherapy and immunotherapy resistance in tumors. The time point is: after trial treatment. Treatment specified: LDRT plus nivolumab, ipilimumab, low-dose cyclophosphamide and aspirin (RACIN trial). First-strand cDNA used TRAV- and TRBV-specific primers, covering alpha and beta chains. For amplifying TCRs, the PCR ran for about 19 cycles with Phusion, which was used together with a constant-region primer and the adapter on the V primers. TCRdb passed the reads through MiXCR, listing each CDR3 protein once. The sample holds roughly 30,000 distinct CDR3 sequences; about 53% are singletons and the top ten take approximately 6%. The sample here was PBMCs, taken after low-dose radiotherapy plus immunotherapy. The receptor source for this set is a male donor with gallbladder cancer.

This clonotype was seen many times. V is TRBV7-9 and J is TRBJ1-1; 8 positions agree with TRBD1. The germline CDR1 and CDR2 sequences are SEHNR and FQNEAQ (reference sequence). The CDR3 is 14 amino acids. With 3 bases clipped from V and 7 bases from J, the junction kept 7 bases outside the gene matches. The CDR3 protein is CASSFTNGQGEAFF. The DNA of the CDR3 is TGTGCCAGCAGCTTCACAAATGGACAGGGTGAAGCTTTCTTT.

This chain connects TRBV18 to TRBJ2-4, with TRBD1 matching 7 bases. Germline V gene data show CDR1 as KGHSH and CDR2 as LQKENI. This CDR3 is 18 amino acids long. V was pared by 1 base and J by 3 bases, with 12 bases of the junction left unmatched. The CDR3 loop reads CASSPQARQGEVKNIQYF. The DNA for the CDR3 is TGTGCCAGCTCACCACAGGCTAGACAGGGCGAGGTCAAAAACATTCAGTACTTC.

This clonotype was found many times. The chain uses TRBV6-2 or TRBV6-3 and TRBJ2-5; TRBD2 matches at 13 bases. The CDR3 is 16 residues long. After removal of 7 bases from V and 5 bases from J, the junction contained 10 bases not matched to a gene. Germline values: CDR1 MNHEY, CDR2 SVGEGT. For the CDR3, the DNA is TGTGCCAGCAATCACCGACTAGCGGGAGGAGCGGAGACCCAGTACTTC. Encoded protein: CASNHRLAGGAETQYF.

There are many counts of this clonotype. V usage is TRBV20-1 and J usage is TRBJ1-4; unclear D gene. V was shortened by 6 bases and J by 0 bases, with 11 bases between the two germline ends. Germline V gives CDR1 DFQATT, CDR2 SNEGSKA (reference sequence). CDR3 length equals 14 residues. The CDR3 DNA reads as TGCAGTGCAACCGCTAAATCAACTAATGAAAAACTGTTTTTT. Its translation is CSATAKSTNEKLFF.

This clonotype is classed as medium-sized. The chain links TRBV12-3 or TRBV12-4 to TRBJ2-1, with 9 bases lining up with TRBD1. The J segment lost 8 bases and the V segment lost 3 bases, leaving 11 bases of the junction unmatched. The CDR3 extends over 16 amino acids. DNA of the CDR3: TGTGCCAGCAGTTTTATTCTGGGACAGGGAGGCGATGAGCAGTTCTTC. It is translated as CASSFILGQGGDEQFF.

V is TRBV5-1 and J is TRBJ1-2, with D possibly matching TRBD1 (5 bases). The CDR3 contains 14 residues. Germline loops: CDR1 SGHRS, CDR2 YFSETQ. The V end lost 0 bases, the J end lost 6 bases, and 12 bases lay between the germline ends. The CDR3 is CASSLVRGSDGYTF. The CDR3, as DNA: TGCGCCAGCAGCTTGGTTCGGGGGTCAGATGGCTACACCTTC.

This clonotype was seen repeatedly, ten times or more. The genes are TRBV5-1 and TRBJ2-1; 8 bases line up with TRBD1. The J segment lost 7 bases and the V segment lost 4 bases, leaving 13 bases of the junction unmatched. Per the germline V gene, CDR1 is SGHRS and CDR2 is YFSETQ. The CDR3 loop spans 16 amino acids. The CDR3 sequence: CASSPFSGTGQNEQFF. CDR3 in DNA: TGCGCCAGCAGCCCCTTTTCCGGGACAGGTCAAAATGAGCAGTTCTTC.

In its sample, this clonotype ranks as medium-sized. This chain connects TRBV5-4 to TRBJ2-5; the match to TRBD2 covers 8 bases. Germline CDR1 reads SGHNT; CDR2 reads YYREEE (reference sequence). V lost 4 bases, J lost 2 bases, and 4 bases stayed unmatched. This CDR3 region has 14 residues. The CDR3 loop reads CASSPGLAQETQYF. CDR3 nucleotide sequence: TGTGCCAGCAGCCCTGGACTAGCTCAAGAGACCCAGTACTTC.

Within the sample, this clonotype is medium-sized. The chain has TRBV15 and TRBJ2-7, with 7 bases lining up with TRBD2. The V gene end was trimmed by 1 base and the J gene end by 7 bases; junction bases not matched to a gene: 7. CDR1 is LNHNV, CDR2 YYDKDF, per germline (reference sequence). This CDR3 comprises 14 residues. This chain's CDR3 is CATSRGGGTGEQYF. The CDR3 coding sequence is TGTGCCACCAGCAGAGGGGGGGGGACGGGTGAGCAGTACTTC.

This clonotype came up a few times. The V call is TRBV28, the J call TRBJ2-7; 7 positions agree with TRBD2. The trim removed 5 bases at V and 5 bases at J, leaving 9 bases unmatched. The CDR3 length is 14 residues. CDR1 MDHEN and CDR2 SYDVKM come from the germline V gene. Here the CDR3 DNA reads TGTGCCAGCAGTGTCGGGACGGGGAGGGACGAGCAGTACTTC. Its protein is CASSVGTGRDEQYF.

As to this clonotype: It differs at one base from a far larger clone, so likely a read error. The chain recombines TRBV11-2 with TRBJ2-7; the match to TRBD2 covers 10 bases. CDR1 and CDR2 from the germline V gene are SGHAT and FQNNGV. CDR3 length: 16 residues. This chain's CDR3 is CASSLGRLAGVYEEYF. The CDR3 DNA follows: TGTGCCAGCAGCTTGGGTCGGCTAGCGGGAGTCTACGAGGAGTACTTC. The variable domain in full, completed from reference TRBV11-2 and TRBJ2-7, reads EAGVAQSPRYKIIEKRQSVAFWCNPISGHATLYWYQQILGQGPKLLIQFQNNGVVDDSQLPKDRFSAERLKGVDSTLKIQPAKLEDSAVYLCASSLGRLAGVYEEYFGPGTRLTVT.

This chain connects TRBV15 to TRBJ1-6, with D unclear. V was trimmed by 0 bases and J by 11 bases, leaving 5 bases between them. This CDR3 contains 12 residues. In germline, CDR1 is LNHNV, CDR2 YYDKDF (reference sequence). The CDR3 sequence is CATSRDSAPLHF. The CDR3 DNA reads as TGTGCCACCAGCAGAGATTCAGCACCCCTCCACTTT.

This clonotype was recorded many times. The V call is TRBV3-1, the J call TRBJ2-4, with D possibly being TRBD2 (7 bases). CDR1 and CDR2 (germline): LGHDT, YNNKEL (reference sequence). The V end was cut by 4 bases, the J end by 6 bases, with 16 bases between. The CDR3 runs to 15 residues. CDR3 nucleotides: TGTGCCAGCAGCCGAAGGGGGGGGTGGGGAAACATTCAGTACTTC. Translation: CASSRRGGWGNIQYF.

This clonotype was counted between two and nine times. A read error is likely here: a far larger clone is one base away. J is TRBJ2-7 and V is TRBV9, with 7 bases identical to TRBD1. Looked up from germline, CDR1 is SGDLS and CDR2 is YYNGEE. This CDR3 is 12 amino acids long. V trimming: 3 bases; J trimming: 7 bases; junction bases outside the gene matches: 4. CDR3 nucleotides: TGTGCCAGCAGCGGGGACAGTAATGAGCAGTACTTC. It encodes CASSGDSNEQYF.

The CDR3 DNA reads as TGCGCCAGCAGTGAGTACGCGGGGGGAGACAGTGAGCAGTACTTC. Residues: CASSEYAGGDSEQYF. V is TRBV10-2 and J is TRBJ2-7; 8 nucleotides match TRBD2. CDR1 is WSHSY, CDR2 SAAADI, per germline. This CDR3 has 15 residues. J gave up 7 bases and V 1 base, and 9 bases lay outside the gene matches.

V gene TRBV12-3 or TRBV12-4 combines with J gene TRBJ2-3; D is possibly TRBD1 (5 bases). The V gene lost 5 bases and the J gene lost 0 bases, with 6 bases spanning the gap. The CDR3 contains 13 residues. CDR3 loop: CASSGASTDTQYF. The CDR3 bases are TGTGCCAGCAGTGGGGCTAGCACAGATACGCAGTATTTT.

At least ten counts were recorded for this clonotype. The chain uses TRBV7-2 and TRBJ2-7; D is uncertain. The CDR3 spans 14 residues. V lost 2 bases and J lost 2, with 10 bases in between. Germline CDR1 SGHTA, CDR2 FQGNSA. Here the CDR3 DNA reads TGTGCCAGCAGCTTATATCCACAAACCTACGAGCAGTACTTC. Protein sequence: CASSLYPQTYEQYF. Using reference TRBV7-2 and TRBJ2-7 for the parts outside the CDR3, the full variable domain is GAGVSQSPSNKVTEKGKDVELRCDPISGHTALYWYRQSLGQGLEFLIYFQGNSAPDKSGLPSDRFSAERTGGSVSTLTIQRTQQEDSAVYLCASSLYPQTYEQYFGPGTRLTVT.

In its sample, this clonotype was seen many times. The CDR3 nucleotides are TGTGCCAGCAGTTTATTCAGGGGCACTGAAGCTTTCTTT. Encoded protein: CASSLFRGTEAFF. The J gene is TRBJ1-1, the V gene TRBV27; the D gene is possibly TRBD1 (6 bases). Germline V CDR1 and CDR2: MNHEY, SMNVEV (reference sequence). Trimming shortened V by 1 base and J by 4 bases, and 7 bases separated the two germline ends. The CDR3 has 13 amino acids.

This clonotype was counted at least ten times. The chain recombines TRBV29-1 with TRBJ2-5, with D hard to call. Germline-derived CDR1 and CDR2 are SQVTM and ANQGSEA. This CDR3 is built from 13 residues. Between the trimmed V and J ends, which lost 0 bases and 4 bases, there was a span of 9 bases. The CDR3 nucleotides read TGCAGCGTTGAAGAGGGTTGGGGAGAGACCCAGTACTTC. Protein: CSVEEGWGETQYF.

DNA of the CDR3: TGTGCCACCAGCCCAAGGACACAATCCTACGAGCAGTACTTC. This gives the protein CATSPRTQSYEQYF. The rearrangement joins TRBV15 to TRBJ2-7; possible D gene TRBD1, 5 bases. The CDR3 loop spans 14 amino acids. The V and J ends lost 5 bases and 1 base respectively, with 12 bases between them. Germline CDR1 and CDR2: LNHNV and YYDKDF (reference sequence).

This clonotype came up a few times. The chain combines TRBV28 with TRBJ2-1; 11 bases are a match to TRBD2. The CDR3 extends over 15 amino acids. CDR1 is MDHEN and CDR2 is SYDVKM in the germline V gene. The V and J ends lost 3 bases and 7 bases, in that order; junction bases with no gene match: 5. CDR3 region: CASSFLASGRNEQFF. CDR3 sequence (DNA): TGTGCCAGCAGTTTTTTGGCTAGCGGGAGGAATGAGCAGTTCTTC.

Worth noting for this clonotype: Only one base separates this from a far larger clonotype, so it likely reflects a read error. CDR3 sequence reads: CASRSRANEQYF. The CDR3 DNA is TGTGCCAGCAGAAGTCGGGCCAATGAGCAGTACTTC. The chain combines TRBV6-5 with TRBJ2-4; D gene unclear. This CDR3 region has 12 residues. Trimming took off 6 bases at V and 13 bases at J, with 16 bases between the two ends. CDR1 and CDR2 from the germline V gene are MNHEY and SVGAGI.

This clonotype was counted ten times or more. CDR3 sequence (DNA): TGTGCCAGCAGAACACTCTCAGGGGGCTTAGAGACCCAGTACTTC. It translates to CASRTLSGGLETQYF. The genes are TRBV7-8 and TRBJ2-5, with 8 bases that match TRBD1. There are 15 residues in the CDR3. Unmatched junction bases numbered 10, after V lost 6 bases and J lost 4 bases. Germline loops: CDR1 SGHVS, CDR2 FQNEAQ.

This clonotype was detected a few times. This sequence joins TRBV2 and TRBJ1-5, with D possibly matching TRBD1 (6 bases). Trimming pared 6 bases from V and 2 bases from J, leaving 14 bases between. This CDR3 spans 15 amino acids. The germline V gene has CDR1 SNHLY and CDR2 FYNNEI. The CDR3 is CASRRTESGNQPQHF. The CDR3 DNA reads TGTGCCAGCAGGCGGACAGAAAGTGGCAATCAGCCCCAGCATTTT.

The chain has TRBV25-1 and TRBJ2-1, with TRBD2 identical over 7 bases. Germline V gene data show CDR1 as MGHDK and CDR2 as SYGVNS. The V segment lost 7 bases and the J segment 6 bases; nucleotides outside the gene matches: 6. The CDR3 totals 13 residues. CDR3 DNA: TGTGCCAGCACTGGACCGGGGGGCAATGAGCAGTTCTTC. It codes for CASTGPGGNEQFF.

The chain has TRBV9 and TRBJ2-3; D is uncertain. This CDR3 spans 12 amino acids. The germline gives CDR1 SGDLS, CDR2 YYNGEE. The V gene lost 6 bases and the J gene lost 6 bases, with 11 bases spanning the gap. The CDR3 nucleotides read TGTGCCAGCAAACTTCCGGTGGATACGCAGTATTTT. It is translated as CASKLPVDTQYF. The whole variable domain, filled in from reference TRBV9 and TRBJ2-3, reads DSGVTQTPKHLITATGQRVTLRCSPRSGDLSVYWYQQSLDQGLQFLIQYYNGEERAKGNILERFSAQQFPDLHSELNLSSLELGDSALYFCASKLPVDTQYFGPGTRLTVL.

The chain combines TRBV10-3 with TRBJ2-5; D unresolved. CDR3 length equals 15 residues. From germline, CDR1 is ENHRY and CDR2 SYGVKD. Trimming stripped 2 bases from V and 5 bases from J, with 15 bases between. The CDR3 sequence: CAISETDPVYETQYF. The CDR3 coding sequence is TGTGCCATCAGTGAGACTGACCCGGTCTACGAGACCCAGTACTTC.

This clonotype was observed at least ten times. The CDR3 sequence: CASSLGVRADTQYF. The DNA of the CDR3 is TGTGCCAGCAGCTTAGGGGTCCGGGCAGATACGCAGTATTTT. The V and J genes are TRBV7-2 and TRBJ2-3; D is undetermined. Germline CDR1 SGHTA, CDR2 FQGNSA. V was cut by 1 base and J by 4 bases, with 9 bases left in between. The CDR3 contains 14 residues.